Sequencing of this TCR beta chain was carried out in a study of human T cells and chemical hapten exposure. Study context: Upper-back patch tests with 0.01% DPC were read at 6 days. Alopecia areata, totalis or universalis affected patients who were mostly female.

This clonotype was observed at least ten times. Individual cDNA molecules in this library carried unique molecular identifiers. TCRdb itself ran the RACE reads through MiXCR, one entry per CDR3 protein. The table includes 250,000 or so distinct CDR3 sequences, 7.7% detected once. CDR3 length: 15 amino acids. Trimming removed 4 bases from V and 0 bases from J, with 9 bases in between. Germline values: CDR1 MGHRA, CDR2 YSYEKL. Time point specified: pre-sensitization, week 0. Treatment indicated: therapeutic diphenylcyclopropenone sensitization with weekly scalp DPC. J is TRBJ1-4 and V is TRBV4-1; D is uncertain. The sequencing here drew on whole blood, taken in connection with sensitization to the hapten diphenylcyclopropenone (DPC). The sequence derives from a man between 18 and 29 years old with alopecia areata. Some clones in this sample may be carry-over from other donors' samples. The CDR3 coding sequence is TGCGCCAGCAGCCCTTACACCACAACTAATGAAAAACTGTTTTTT. Residues: CASSPYTTTNEKLFF.